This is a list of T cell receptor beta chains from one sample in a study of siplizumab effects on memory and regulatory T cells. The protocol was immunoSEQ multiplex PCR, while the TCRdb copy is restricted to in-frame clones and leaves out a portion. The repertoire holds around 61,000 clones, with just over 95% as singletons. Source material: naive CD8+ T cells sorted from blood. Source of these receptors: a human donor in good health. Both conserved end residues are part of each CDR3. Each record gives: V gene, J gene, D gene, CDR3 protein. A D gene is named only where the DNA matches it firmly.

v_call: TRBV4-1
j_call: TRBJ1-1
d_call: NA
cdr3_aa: CASSQEGWTEAFF

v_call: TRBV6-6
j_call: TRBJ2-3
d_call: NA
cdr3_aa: CASSTRSGRDTQYF

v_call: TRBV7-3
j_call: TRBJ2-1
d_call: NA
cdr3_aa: CASSLPGAGNEQFF

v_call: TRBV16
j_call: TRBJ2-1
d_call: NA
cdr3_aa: CASFPDRSSYNEQFF

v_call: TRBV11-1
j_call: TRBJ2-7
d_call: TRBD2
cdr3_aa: CASSLALAGFYEQYF

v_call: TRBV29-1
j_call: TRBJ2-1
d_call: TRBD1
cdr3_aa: CSARQGAYNEQFF

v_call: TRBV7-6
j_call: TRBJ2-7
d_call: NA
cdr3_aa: CASSLSGDSIYEQYF

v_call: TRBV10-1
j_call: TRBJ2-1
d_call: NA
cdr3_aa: CASSDPWLARITFNEQFF

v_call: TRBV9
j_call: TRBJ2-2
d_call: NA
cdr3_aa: CASSALGGPANTGELFF

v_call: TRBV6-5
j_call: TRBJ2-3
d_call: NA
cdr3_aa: CASSSGLPDTQYF

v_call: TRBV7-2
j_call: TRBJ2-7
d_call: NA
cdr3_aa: CASSHPYYEQYF

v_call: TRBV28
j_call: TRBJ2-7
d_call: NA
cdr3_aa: CASSSLGYEQYF

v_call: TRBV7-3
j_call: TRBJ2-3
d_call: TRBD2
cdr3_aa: CASSAPGLGTDTQYF

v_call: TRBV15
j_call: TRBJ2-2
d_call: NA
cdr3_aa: CATSREARVGPGELFF

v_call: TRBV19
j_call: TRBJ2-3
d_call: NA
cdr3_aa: CALGSDNTDTQYF

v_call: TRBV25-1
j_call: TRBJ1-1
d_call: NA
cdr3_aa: CASAPGSLNTEAFF

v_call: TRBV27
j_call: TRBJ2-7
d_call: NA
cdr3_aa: CASSLSKPQGEQYF

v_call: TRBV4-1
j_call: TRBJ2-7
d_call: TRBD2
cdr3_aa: CASRPSGSYEQYF

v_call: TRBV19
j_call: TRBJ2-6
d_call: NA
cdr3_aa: CASSSGTGANVLTF

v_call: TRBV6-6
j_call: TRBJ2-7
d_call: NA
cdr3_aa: CASRVSEYEQYF

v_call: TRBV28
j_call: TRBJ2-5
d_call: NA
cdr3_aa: CASSLDAHATQYF

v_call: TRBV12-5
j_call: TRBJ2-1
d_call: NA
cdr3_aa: CASGSYGDEQFF

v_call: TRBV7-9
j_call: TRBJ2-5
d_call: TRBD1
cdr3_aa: CASSKDRETVRTQYF

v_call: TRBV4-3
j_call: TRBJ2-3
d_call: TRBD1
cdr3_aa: CASRSDRGFTDTQYF

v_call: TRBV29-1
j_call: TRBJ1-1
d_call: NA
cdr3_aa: CSVASGGLSTTEAFF

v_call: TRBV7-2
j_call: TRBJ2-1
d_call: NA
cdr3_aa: CASSLDKQGGNEQFF

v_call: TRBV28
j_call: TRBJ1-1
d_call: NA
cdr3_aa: CASRRGLSNTEAFF

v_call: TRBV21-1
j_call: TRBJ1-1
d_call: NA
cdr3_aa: CASSKEQFRSTEAFF

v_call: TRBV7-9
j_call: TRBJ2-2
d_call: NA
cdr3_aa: CASSPLTGELFF

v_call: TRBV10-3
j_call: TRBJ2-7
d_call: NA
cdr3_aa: CAISDFSYEQYF

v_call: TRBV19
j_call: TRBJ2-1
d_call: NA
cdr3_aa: CAIGLAPMDEQFF

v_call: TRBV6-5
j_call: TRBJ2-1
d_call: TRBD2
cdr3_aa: CASSYSTSGSAGEQFF

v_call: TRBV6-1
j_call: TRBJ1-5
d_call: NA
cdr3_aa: CASSDEPYSNQPQHF

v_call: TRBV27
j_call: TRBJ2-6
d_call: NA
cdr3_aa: CASSLGSSGANVLTF

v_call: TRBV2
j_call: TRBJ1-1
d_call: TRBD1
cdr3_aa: CASSPTGRGNTEAFF

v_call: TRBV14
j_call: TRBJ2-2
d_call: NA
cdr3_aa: CASSQDLISLNTGELFF

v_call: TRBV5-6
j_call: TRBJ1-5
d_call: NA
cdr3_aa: CASRPWGSNQPQHF

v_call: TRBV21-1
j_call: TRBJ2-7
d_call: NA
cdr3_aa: CASSKFHWYEQYF

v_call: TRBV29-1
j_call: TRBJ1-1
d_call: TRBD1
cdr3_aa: CSVGGDRDLGTLNTEAFF

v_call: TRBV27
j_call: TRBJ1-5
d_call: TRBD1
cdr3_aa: CASSLFGTGYNQPQHF

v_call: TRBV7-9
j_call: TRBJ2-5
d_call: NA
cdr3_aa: CASSEGVETQYF

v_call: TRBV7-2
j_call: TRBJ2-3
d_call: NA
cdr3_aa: CASSANWGTDTQYF

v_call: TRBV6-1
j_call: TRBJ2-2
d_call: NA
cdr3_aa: CASTAWDENTGELFF

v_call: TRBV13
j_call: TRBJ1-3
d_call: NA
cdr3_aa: CASSPDTARSGNTIYF

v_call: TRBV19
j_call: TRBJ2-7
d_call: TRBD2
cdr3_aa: CASSTGGYSYEQYF

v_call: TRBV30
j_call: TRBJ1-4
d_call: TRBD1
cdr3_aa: CAWSSDWTGLNEKLFF

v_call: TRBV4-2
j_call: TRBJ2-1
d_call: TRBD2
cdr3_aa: CASSQEPGLVYGGDNEQFF

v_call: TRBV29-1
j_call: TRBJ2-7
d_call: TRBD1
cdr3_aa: CSVEGQGPEQYF

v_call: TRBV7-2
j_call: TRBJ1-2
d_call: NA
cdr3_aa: CASSPTVTAYGYTF

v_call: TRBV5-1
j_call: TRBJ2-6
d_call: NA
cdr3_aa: CASSRNSGANVLTF

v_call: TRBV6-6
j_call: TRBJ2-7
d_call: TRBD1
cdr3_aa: CASSYSPGTDYEQYF

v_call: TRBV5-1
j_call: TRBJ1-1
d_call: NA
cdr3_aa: CASSLVGGGTEAFF

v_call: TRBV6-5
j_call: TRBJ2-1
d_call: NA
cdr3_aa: CASSYLSEYNEQFF